Reported below is one T cell receptor beta chain. Its antigen is currently not known. The sample holds no much larger clone one base away, and base qualities are not on file. The cohort was made up of around 720 healthy bone marrow donors. All cohort members were sampled while nominally healthy, although unrecorded immune exposures were likely present. The donor tested CMV seronegative and was one of the 352 seronegative cohort members. Each donor provided a peripheral blood sample, and peripheral blood mononuclear cells were used for TCR beta sequencing. Genomic DNA was extracted from the blood cell samples with the Qiagen DNeasy Blood Extraction Kit. This entry is derived from a study of cytomegalovirus exposure and HLA in healthy donors (TCRdb year 2017). Background for the entire study: In an earlier analysis of 450 to 750 of the donors, about 260 Gb of sequence data and approximately 100 million unique TCR beta sequences from approximately 180 million T cells were reported. Roughly 300 gigabases of sequencing data and around 85 million unique TCR sequences made up an early release that covered 640 HLA-typed donors. Of the 300 to 500 genotyped donors, less than 85% were placed in the genetic ancestry cluster associated with self-reported Caucasian donors. The study aimed to test whether cataloging public T cell receptors could reveal signatures of past pathogen exposure. The T cell repertoires of 550 to 850 subjects were profiled by immunosequencing and related to cytomegalovirus serostatus. A separate validation cohort of roughly 130 different subjects was used in addition to the roughly 670-subject first cohort. To predict cytomegalovirus infection status, the study brought together high-throughput TCR immunosequencing, statistical association of individual TCRs with disease status, and machine learning. In a later analysis, previously published TCR beta repertoires from fewer than 750 donors were re-analyzed and high-resolution HLA genotyping was added so that TCR occurrence patterns could be studied. In the later analysis, no new phenotypic data were used to find candidate immune exposures; instead, reliance was placed on TCR beta sequences and their occurrence across donors. An earlier analysis of roughly 600 of the donors used high-throughput TCR beta sequencing to judge whether each TCR beta V gene segment behaved as functional or pseudogenic. Donor age, sex, ethnicity and CMV serostatus were collected together with the repertoire data. In a later genetic analysis, genome-wide SNP genotypes for about three fifths of the roughly 670 donors were used, and that subset was treated as a discovery cohort. All discovery cohort repertoires had been generated using a single sequencing platform. Both class I and class II loci were covered by HLA typing, at four-digit resolution. The number of typed donors differed by locus: about 620-640 for A, B, C, DRB1 and DQB1; 500 to 550 for DQA1; 600 to 610 for DPA1; and roughly 470 for DPB1. About five DR-DQ haplotypes were treated as single units for association and clustering because of strong linkage in the cohort. Among about 400 genotyped donors of the cohort, an average of roughly 230,000 unique TCR beta nucleotide sequences was sequenced per donor, of which about 18% were non-productive.

Libraries were built with the immunoSEQ multiplex PCR assay. For the multiplex PCR, a mixture combining 60 forward primers for TCR Vbeta segments and 13 reverse primers for TCR Jbeta segments was used. The CDR3 region of rearranged TCR beta genes was amplified from genomic DNA by a multiplex PCR assay. The amplified TCR beta libraries were sequenced on the Illumina HiSeq System as 87-base-pair reads. The published analysis was carried out like this. In a later analysis, around 80 million unique TCR beta chains were counted across the approximately 640 repertoires, and roughly 9.9 million of these chains were shared by at least two donors. Raw reads were error-corrected and collapsed into unique sequences with a nearest-neighbor algorithm that merged closely related sequences to remove PCR and sequencing errors. Alignment of CDR3 sequences to IMGT reference sequences was used to assign V, D and J gene segments. For a sequence to be retained, a match of at least six nucleotides was required to both a V gene segment and a J gene segment. A rearrangement was called productive if the CDR3 had no stop codons and remained in frame with V and J, and every other rearrangement was called non-productive. Following IMGT convention, CDR3 was defined as the stretch from the second conserved V-encoded cysteine to the conserved J-encoded phenylalanine. The earlier analysis of roughly 590 of the donors excluded any sequence lacking an unambiguous match to a single V gene segment. In an earlier analysis of some 590 of the donors, a V segment was called functional when productive rearrangements were above 56.7%, and segregating when the standard deviation between donors exceeded 5%. A statistical classification framework was built to diagnose cytomegalovirus status from the catalog of TCR beta chain sequences. In a later analysis, TCR nucleotide sequences were compared against IMGT/GENE-DB human TR gene sequences so that V and J genes could be assigned. Using the TCRdist pipeline, a later analysis assigned CDR3 sequences along with most-parsimonious VDJ recombination scenarios. In a later analysis, each TCR beta chain was defined by its CDR3 amino acid sequence together with its V-gene family, and reads lacking a unique V-gene family were excluded. In a later analysis, 450 to 600 highly shared, low-generation-probability nucleotide sequences were removed to address suspected cross-contamination and a sequencing artifact. For each public chain, a later analysis derived a clonal expansion index from normalized ranks of inferred template counts within each repertoire. In a later analysis, generation probabilities were computed with a VDJ recombination model fitted to out-of-frame rearrangements, and the resulting probabilities were checked against IGoR. A later analysis scored TCR-TCR, TCR-HLA and TCR-CMV co-occurrence with hypergeometric tests, applying a repertoire-size bias correction to TCR pairs. In a later analysis, false discovery rates were estimated by permuting HLA or CMV assignments 20 times. In a later analysis, co-occurring TCRs were grouped using DBSCAN, and TCRdist sequence similarity was added for clustering within HLA-allele-positive subsets. Co-occurrence clustering excluded repertoires with fewer than 30,000 or more than 120,000 public chains, plus five with anomalous nucleotide sharing. TCRdb mirrors the immuneACCESS table, restricted to in-frame sequences. Some clones are absent from its copies; in checked studies, under half trace to an unresolved V gene, and the reason for the others is unknown. The DNA gave D and trimming, while V, J and clone size come from that table. Recorded for this sample are roughly 80,000 clones; roughly 76% of them occurred a single time. The ten most abundant clones make up 1.5% to 2% of the sample.

The cysteine opens and the phenylalanine closes a CDR3 of 17 amino acids. CDR3 DNA is the only sequence kept; it has 51 bases, read in frame from the first base. CDR1 MGHDK and CDR2 SYGVNS are derived from the germline V gene. The V end gives up 4 bases and the J end 4 bases, leaving 10 bases in the junction not matched to a gene. Paper-wide results and their limitations: Assigning TCR associations to individual alleles was difficult when HLA alleles, especially DR and DQ, strongly co-occurred. While some public TCRs were present in many individuals, most TCR sequences turned up only very rarely across donors. About 17 rarely observed V segments, including chromosome 9 orphons, were excluded from the earlier analysis of several hundred of the donors because counts were too low. A further reported finding was that TCR beta sequences accurately predicted the HLA-A and HLA-B alleles for most subjects in the first cohort. Compared with the roughly 700-donor mean, donors in an Asian-associated ancestry cluster had fewer N-insertions in productive TCRs, according to a later genetic analysis. Linkage disequilibrium might explain the correlated functional status among segregating V segments, but an unknown experimental factor could not be excluded. Immune exposure information for the cohort was limited to CMV serostatus. In a later analysis, about 16,000 TCR beta sequences were associated with specific HLA alleles at a false discovery rate of 0.05. In a later analysis, several top co-occurrence clusters were reported to appear linked to parvovirus B19, influenza, CMV and Epstein-Barr virus. In an earlier analysis of approximately 590 of the donors, most TCR beta V segments appeared in productive rearrangements about 90% or about 30% of the time, broadly matching IMGT annotations. In both the original and validation cohorts, the classifier was reported to diagnose cytomegalovirus status with high specificity and sensitivity. Because the 87-base-pair reads could not distinguish some IMGT-functional V segments, including TRBV6-2 and TRBV6-3, those segments were excluded. Because some donors lacked HLA typing at each locus, the association tests relied only on the typed subset. A later analysis found that TCR association rates varied across HLA loci, with DRB1 alleles showing the most associated TCRs and HLA-C alleles the fewest. The study gave a list of 150 to 200 TCR beta chains associated with cytomegalovirus. The cohort was sequenced for TCR beta chains only, and without alpha or paired-chain data the features that could be detected were limited. Most CMV-associated TCR beta chains appeared to be HLA-restricted in a later analysis, and the HLA associations seemed to be driven largely by CMV exposure. In a later analysis, HLA-associated TCR beta chains showed more clonal expansion and lower generation probabilities than non-associated chains that were equally common. The presence/absence analyses assumed that sequencing depth was roughly uniform across donors, and that assumption may not be true. In a later genetic analysis, a missense DCLRE1C variant was associated with V-gene and J-gene trimming of TCR beta chains, and the association was replicated in an independent cohort. The authors suggested that the approach could potentially be extended to other disease states and immunological phenotypes. A few of the identified cytomegalovirus-associated TCR beta chains were confirmed in vitro to be specific for cytomegalovirus antigens. A cluster of highly shared sequence variants was judged likely to be a technical artifact of the sequencing pipeline.

The origin of this receptor is a woman in her 30s in good health and CMV-seronegative. Recombination joined TRBV25-1 with TRBJ2-3; 11 middle bases align to TRBD2. Sequencing was done on a sample of PBMCs. The CDR3 reads CASSANSGRAGSDTQYF. The nucleotide sequence reads as follows: TGTGCCAGCAGTGCCAATAGCGGGAGGGCGGGGTCAGATACGCAGTATTTT.